This TCR beta chain was captured in a study of T cell repertoires in ileal Crohn's disease (dated by TCRdb to between 2017 and 2020). Regarding the complete study: The median duration of disease was approximately 7.9 years, and at the time of surgery around 32% of patients were active smokers. All patients had surgery for a complication: stricturing disease in about 60% and penetrating disease in roughly 39%. Roughly half of the patients were given postoperative therapy, with 15 to 20 on anti-TNF agents and over 9 on thiopurines. M0 samples were biopsies from the inflamed portion of the ileum in the surgical resection specimen. For commercial TCRB immunosequencing, 400 to 550 nanograms of biopsy DNA were submitted for each sample. A prospective multicentre cohort supplied the approximately 56 Crohn's disease patients whose TCR repertoires were analysed. Running in parallel with the study was a multicentre cohort set up to find predictors of early endoscopic recurrence following ileocolonic resection. Endoscopic postoperative recurrence was defined as a Rutgeerts score above i0. A total of some 170 mucosal samples from around 60 patients were sequenced, with samples obtained at several locations on the surgical specimen and at postoperative endoscopy. Study-wide findings and limitations: Patients who were active smokers at surgery had a significantly higher proportion of clonal expansions than non-smokers (approximately 28% vs 17%, p=0.02). Higher percentages of high-frequency clones at the time of surgery were linked to endoscopic recurrence, and every patient with clonality above 26.8% (18/57) had recurrence. Compared with CD4 T cells, sorted CD8 T cells contained more high-frequency clones, which suggests that the mucosal expansions were mostly CD8. Mucosal CD4 and CD8 T cells were sorted and sequenced only in a subgroup of patients, the size of which was not stated.

Receptor libraries were prepared by the immunoSEQ multiplex PCR assay. Adaptive Biotechnology amplified CDR3 regions from genomic DNA with a two-step multiplex PCR that controlled for amplification bias. In the first PCR, primers covered every V and J gene segment, and in the second PCR, barcodes and Illumina adapters were added. CDR3 libraries were sequenced on an Illumina instrument. The source study handled its data this way. Vendor-provided pipelines were combined with custom analysis of raw data in R/Bioconductor under R version 3.3.0. Clonality, ranging from 0 to 1, was calculated as the inverse of the normalised Shannon entropy of all productive clones. High-frequency clones were defined as the repertoire share of the top 100 clones, retaining only clones passing a 95% confidence test. The Simpson index measured repertoire diversity, and the Morisita-Horn index measured overlap between samples. TCRdb took over this immuneACCESS table, retaining in-frame rearrangements with V and J assigned. Such tables are incomplete; in checked studies, under half of the missing clones stem from an unresolved V gene, and the remainder is unexplained. That table gives V, J and clone size, and the DNA gave D and trimming. In this sample the table shows 8,000 to 9,500 clones, 75% to 85% of which occur a single time. The ten largest account for roughly 11% of the sample.

Concerning this clone: The antigen it binds to is not known. Per-base quality was not reported, and no clone a single base away is much larger than it.

Explained via the paper, the time point label denotes: inflamed ileum from the surgical specimen. To be eligible, patients had to be adults with ileal or ileocolonic Crohn's disease and an indication for ileocolonic resection. Whole ileal mucosal biopsies were stored frozen at -80°C before DNA extraction. Genomic DNA was extracted from frozen whole biopsies with a TRizol-based method and quantified on a NanoDrop 2000 spectrophotometer. V is cut back by 3 bases and J by 0 bases, with 15 bases in the junction unmatched. The cysteine opens and the phenylalanine closes a CDR3 of 20 amino acids. Only the CDR3 DNA stays, 60 bases, in frame from base 1. In the germline V gene, CDR1 corresponds to SGHTA and CDR2 to FQGTGA.

The rearranged chain carries TRBV7-3 and TRBJ2-2, with 8 bases matching TRBD2. The specimen was ileal tissue. This sequence originates from an adult with Crohn's disease. The encoded CDR3 is CASSFLPTGLVSANTGELFF. The nucleotide sequence reads as follows: TGTGCCAGCAGCTTCCTTCCCACGGGACTAGTTTCCGCGAACACCGGGGAGCTGTTTTTT.